The clone carrying this T cell receptor (beta chain) was seen more than once but under ten times. TCRdb recomputed calls from the RT-PCR reads with MiXCR, one row per CDR3 protein. The sample holds around 570,000 distinct CDR3 sequences, around 11% seen once. The data stem from a study of response to subunit inactivated influenza vaccine. V was pared by 3 bases and J by 4 bases, with 11 bases between. CDR3 length: 14 residues. The V gene's germline CDR1 is SGHAT and CDR2 FQNNGV. The data also belong to a second study, concerning T cells expressing NK-cell markers. That report adds: Libraries used 5'RACE template switching adding universal primer site and UMIs. The study did not resolve the HCMV specificity of expanded NKG2C+ T cell clones.

Sample: PBMCs from blood, taken on the day of vaccination. The genes are TRBV11-2 and TRBJ2-3; D call uncertain. The source of this sequence is a man in his fifties who received an inactivated influenza vaccine. CDR3 loop: CASSFRFPPDTQYF. CDR3 DNA: TGTGCCAGCAGCTTTAGGTTTCCTCCAGATACGCAGTATTTT.